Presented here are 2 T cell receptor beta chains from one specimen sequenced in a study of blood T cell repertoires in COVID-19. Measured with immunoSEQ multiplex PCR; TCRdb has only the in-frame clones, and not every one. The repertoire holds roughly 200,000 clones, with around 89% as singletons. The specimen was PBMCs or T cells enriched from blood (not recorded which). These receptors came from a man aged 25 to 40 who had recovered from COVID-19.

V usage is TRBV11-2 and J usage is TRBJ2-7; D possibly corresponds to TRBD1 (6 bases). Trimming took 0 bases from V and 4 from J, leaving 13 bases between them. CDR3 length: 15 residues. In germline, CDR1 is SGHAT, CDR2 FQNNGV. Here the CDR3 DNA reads TGTGCCAGCAGCTTAGAAGGGACAAATTCTTACGAGCAGTACTTC. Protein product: CASSLEGTNSYEQYF.

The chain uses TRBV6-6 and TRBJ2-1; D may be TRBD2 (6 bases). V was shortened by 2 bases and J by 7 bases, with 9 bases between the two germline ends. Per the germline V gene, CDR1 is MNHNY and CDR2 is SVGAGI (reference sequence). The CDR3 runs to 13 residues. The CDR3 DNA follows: TGTGCCAGCAGTTACGGGACTGAGAATGAGCAGTTCTTC. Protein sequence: CASSYGTENEQFF.